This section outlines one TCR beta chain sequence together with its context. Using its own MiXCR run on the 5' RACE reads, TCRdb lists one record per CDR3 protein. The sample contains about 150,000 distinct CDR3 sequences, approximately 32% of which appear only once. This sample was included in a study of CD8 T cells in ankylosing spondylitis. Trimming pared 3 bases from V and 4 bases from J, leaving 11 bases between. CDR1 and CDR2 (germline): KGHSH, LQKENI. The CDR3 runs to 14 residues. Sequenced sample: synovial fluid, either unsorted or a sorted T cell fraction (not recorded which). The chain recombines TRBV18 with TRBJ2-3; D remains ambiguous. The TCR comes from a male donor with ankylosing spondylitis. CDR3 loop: CASSPLESADTQYF. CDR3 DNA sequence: TGTGCCAGCTCACCGCTGGAGTCAGCAGATACGCAGTATTTT.